This TCR beta chain originates from a study of T cell responses to AZD1222 COVID-19 vaccine. Notes on the study in general: Close to half of all spike-specific TCRs reportedly target regions of the variants that are unmutated. Researchers took repertoire samples only after the peak T cell response had come. Vaccine-associated CD4 TCRs ranged over spike, dominating at 160-218 and 743-854. Clonal diversity was possibly underestimated; the donors were predominantly white British and more often female.

Comments on this clone: Its antigen is currently unknown.

Between the trimmed V and J ends, which lost 3 bases and 8 bases, there was a span of 15 bases. The CDR3 covers 14 residues. Per germline, CDR1 KGHDR and CDR2 SFDVKD. The protocol was immunoSEQ multiplex PCR, while the TCRdb copy is restricted to in-frame clones and leaves out a portion. The data hold about 150,000 clones, with approximately 86% observed a single time. The chain combines TRBV24-1 with TRBJ1-2; no reliable D call. The sequence was collected from an adult who received the MenACWY meningococcal vaccine as a control. The sample in question was peripheral blood, obtained 28 days after the second dose of the MenACWY control vaccine. CDR3: CATSDRRRSEGYTF. The CDR3, as DNA: TGTGCCACCAGTGATAGAAGGAGGTCGGAAGGCTACACCTTC.